The 27 T cell receptor beta chains reported below all come from one sample, sequenced in a study of tumor-infiltrating lymphocytes in primary liver carcinoma. Unsorted whole blood served as the source of blood RNA, and germline DNA was extracted as well. The authors made TCR beta cDNA from 400 to 600 ng total RNA with a constant-region primer. Three rounds of nested multiplex PCR with slightly modified ARM-PCR produced TCR beta libraries. TRBV1-TRBV30 forward primers paired with a C-beta reverse primer drove the first two PCR rounds, about 10 cycles each. TCRdb re-analysed the multiplex PCR reads in MiXCR, keeping a single row per CDR3 protein. The sample holds some 190,000 distinct CDR3 sequences, about 60% seen once. Sequencing was performed on peripheral blood. The receptor set was obtained from a man aged 35 to 55 with primary liver carcinoma and hepatitis B virus infection.

The chain's CDR3 is CASRVAGSSSYNEQFF. The CDR3 nucleotides are TGTGCCAGCAGGGTAGCGGGGTCGAGCTCCTACAATGAGCAGTTCTTC. The V call is TRBV12-3 or TRBV12-4, the J call TRBJ2-1, with 8 bases that match TRBD2. The CDR3 length is 16 residues. With V trimmed by 6 bases and J by 0 bases, 7 bases remained unmatched.

Concerning this clonotype: The conserved phenylalanine or tryptophan normally closing the CDR3 is absent here, so this likely arose from a read error. The gene calls are TRBV11-2 and TRBJ2-1, with unresolved D. The CDR3 sequence is 13 residues long. Germline CDR1 SGHAT, CDR2 FQNNGV. The CDR3: CTSSLDRLSEQFV. The CDR3 nucleotides read TGTACCAGCAGCTTAGATCGACTCAGTGAGCAGTTCGTC.

Comment on this clonotype: This clone may be a read error of a much larger clone one base away. A read error is likely, as this CDR3 ends without the conserved phenylalanine or tryptophan. In DNA, the CDR3 is TGTGCCAGCAGCTTAAGGCTAGCGGAACCCTCCTACGAGCAGTACCTC. Encoded protein: CASSLRLAEPSYEQYL. This chain joins TRBV11-1 and TRBJ2-7, with 7 positions matching TRBD2. The CDR3 spans 16 residues. J gave up 0 bases and V 2 bases, and 7 bases lay outside the gene matches. Per the germline V gene, CDR1 is SGHAT and CDR2 is FQDESV (reference sequence).

This rearrangement joins TRBV5-4 to TRBJ2-1; tentatively, D is TRBD2 (6 bases). CDR3 length equals 14 residues. The germline V gene encodes CDR1 SGHNT and CDR2 YYREEE (reference sequence). V gave up 4 bases and J gave up 8 bases, with 16 bases separating them. Here the CDR3 DNA reads TGTGCCAGCAGCCCGCGGGGCGGATACGATGAGCAGTTCTTC. Its protein product is CASSPRGGYDEQFF.

As regards this clonotype: A much larger clone differs by one base, so this may be a read error. Because the CDR3 is missing its conserved closing phenylalanine or tryptophan, this is likely a read error. The chain is built from TRBV11-2 and TRBJ2-5; TRBD2 aligns across 11 bases. The J segment lost 2 bases and the V segment lost 4 bases, leaving 6 bases of the junction unmatched. Per germline, CDR1 SGHAT and CDR2 FQNNGV. The CDR3 runs to 16 residues. The CDR3 coding sequence is TGTGCCAGCAGCTCGGGGGGGACTAGCGGACAAGAGACCCAGTACTAC. This translates into CASSSGGTSGQETQYY.

The genes are TRBV4-1 and TRBJ1-5; D is perhaps TRBD1 (5 bases). The CDR3 runs to 13 residues. Trimming took 2 bases from V and 7 from J, leaving 9 bases between them. Germline V gives CDR1 MGHRA, CDR2 YSYEKL. The CDR3 region has the DNA TGCGCCAGCAGCCAACTTGGGGGGCAGCCCCAGCATTTT. This sequence encodes CASSQLGGQPQHF.

Notes on this clonotype: A much larger clone lies one base from this, so it may be a read error. The chain has TRBV29-1 and TRBJ2-7, with TRBD2 matching over 8 bases. The CDR3 is 14 amino acids. Germline loops: CDR1 SQVTM, CDR2 ANQGSEA. CDR3 in DNA: TGCAGCGTTGAAGGGGCTAGCGGGCATTACGAGCATTACTTC. Translating gives CSVEGASGHYEHYF.

This clonotype was detected only a few times. The chain uses TRBV4-2 and TRBJ2-2; the match to TRBD2 covers 10 bases. V trimming: 0 bases; J trimming: 1 base; junction bases outside the gene matches: 5. The germline V gene encodes CDR1 LGHNA and CDR2 YNFKEQ. CDR3 size: 18 residues. CDR3 in amino acids: CASSQDPVAGGNTGELFF. CDR3 in DNA: TGTGCCAGCAGCCAAGACCCCGTAGCGGGAGGGAACACCGGGGAGCTGTTTTTT.

This clonotype was counted once. The J gene is TRBJ2-1, the V gene TRBV11-1; TRBD1 agrees at 7 bases. The germline V gene has CDR1 SGHAT and CDR2 FQDESV (reference sequence). CDR3 length equals 16 residues. Trimming cost V 4 bases and J 4 bases; bases outside gene matches: 10. The CDR3, as DNA: TGTGCCAGCAGCTCCCAACTAGAGGGGGCATACAATGAGCAGTTCTTC. Its translation is CASSSQLEGAYNEQFF.

The chain is built from TRBV6-1 and TRBJ1-5, with TRBD1 identical over 9 bases. The CDR3 runs to 14 residues. From germline, CDR1 is MNHNS and CDR2 SASEGT. With 6 bases clipped from V and 11 bases from J, the junction kept 11 bases outside the gene matches. CDR3 sequence: CASRPTGGFIAQHF. The CDR3 bases are TGTGCCAGCAGACCTACAGGGGGCTTTATAGCCCAGCATTTT.

Only a few counts were recorded for this clonotype. The chain combines TRBV14 with TRBJ2-5; D ambiguous. Trimming shortened V by 4 bases and J by 2 bases, and 5 bases separated the two germline ends. CDR3 length: 12 amino acids. The germline CDR1 and CDR2 sequences are SGHDN and FVKESK. In DNA, the CDR3 is TGTGCCAGCAGCCCTAATCAAGAGACCCAGTACTTC. It is translated as CASSPNQETQYF.

As concerns this clonotype: At one boundary the junction diverges from the germline segment, which might be a read error. V and J are TRBV4-1 and TRBJ2-1, with TRBD2 matching over 8 bases. The CDR3 spans 16 residues. Germline CDR1 MGHRA, CDR2 YSYEKL. The CDR3 sequence: CAISQGSREGRGEQLF. The CDR3 DNA reads as TGCGCCATCAGCCAGGGTTCCCGGGAGGGCCGAGGTGAGCAGCTCTTC.

This clonotype was detected only once. V gene TRBV11-2 combines with J gene TRBJ1-1; no clear D. Trimming shortened V by 8 bases and J by 7 bases, and 8 bases separated the two germline ends. CDR3 length: 10 residues. The germline gives CDR1 SGHAT, CDR2 FQNNGV. For the CDR3, the DNA is TGTGCCAGCCATTTTGGTGAAGCTTTCTTT. This codes for CASHFGEAFF. The variable domain in full, completed from reference TRBV11-2 and TRBJ1-1, reads EAGVAQSPRYKIIEKRQSVAFWCNPISGHATLYWYQQILGQGPKLLIQFQNNGVVDDSQLPKDRFSAERLKGVDSTLKIQPAKLEDSAVYLCASHFGEAFFGQGTRLTVV.

J is TRBJ2-1 and V is TRBV5-4, with 9 bases identical to TRBD1. V lost 9 bases and J lost 6; bases outside the gene matches: 10. This CDR3 is 14 amino acids long. CDR1 and CDR2 (germline): SGHNT, YYREEE (reference sequence). The CDR3 region is CAISLDRGGNEQFF. CDR3 DNA sequence: TGTGCCATTTCCTTGGACAGGGGTGGCAATGAGCAGTTCTTC.

The chain joins TRBV6-2 or TRBV6-3 to TRBJ1-1, with D perhaps matching TRBD1 (5 bases). Germline V gene data show CDR1 as MNHEY and CDR2 as SVGEGT. CDR3 length equals 17 residues. V was trimmed by 6 bases and J by 5 bases, leaving 25 bases between them. The CDR3 protein is CASRLAPRGKGDTEAFF. The CDR3 DNA is TGTGCCAGCAGACTCGCCCCTAGGGGCAAAGGAGATACTGAAGCTTTCTTT.

Regarding this clonotype: The junction and the germline gene differ at one end; a read error may be behind it. The V and J genes are TRBV5-5 and TRBJ2-2; no firm D call. The CDR3 length is 13 residues. Germline-derived CDR1 and CDR2 are SGHKS and YYEKEE (reference sequence). The DNA of the CDR3 is TGTGTCAGCAGCACCCCAGACACCGGGGAGCTGTTTTTT. Protein: CVSSTPDTGELFF.

The chain carries TRBV6-2 or TRBV6-3 and TRBJ2-5, with a tentative D call TRBD2 (5 bases). V was pared by 7 bases and J by 2 bases, with 8 bases between. This CDR3 region has 12 residues. Germline CDR1 is MNHEY and CDR2 is SVGEGT. CDR3 residues: CASTDWQETQYF. The DNA of the CDR3 is TGTGCCAGCACGGACTGGCAAGAGACCCAGTACTTC.

The CDR3 region has the DNA TGTGCCATCAGTGACCGGACTAGCGGGAGGGCTGGAGAGCAGTTCTTC. It codes for CAISDRTSGRAGEQFF. The V and J genes are TRBV10-3 and TRBJ2-1; 15 bases are a match to TRBD2. This CDR3 is built from 16 residues. Germline-derived CDR1 and CDR2 are ENHRY and SYGVKD. The V gene end was trimmed by 3 bases and the J gene end by 10 bases; junction bases not matched to a gene: 7.

In this sample, this clonotype turned up many times. The CDR3 DNA sequence: TGTGCCAGCAGTCACAGGGATCGTGACTACGAGCAGTACTTC. It codes for CASSHRDRDYEQYF. The chain uses TRBV6-6 and TRBJ2-7; tentative D call: TRBD1 (6 bases). V was pared by 5 bases and J by 3 bases, with 14 bases between. The length of the CDR3 is 14 residues. Per the germline V gene, CDR1 is MNHNY and CDR2 is SVGAGI (reference sequence).

This clonotype was seen ten or more times. This sequence joins TRBV29-1 and TRBJ2-7; D may correspond to TRBD1 or TRBD2 (5 bases each). There are 12 residues in the CDR3. V was trimmed by 3 bases and J by 7 bases, leaving 13 bases between them. The V gene's germline CDR1 is SQVTM and CDR2 ANQGSEA. DNA of the CDR3: TGCAGCGTTGAGGGGGATCGTGGGGAGCAGTACTTC. Its translation: CSVEGDRGEQYF.

This rearrangement joins TRBV29-1 to TRBJ2-1, with D perhaps given as TRBD1 or TRBD2 (5 bases each). The CDR3 sequence is 13 residues long. Looked up from germline, CDR1 is SQVTM and CDR2 is ANQGSEA. The CDR3 loop is CIVAGATDGEQFF. The CDR3 nucleotides are TGCATCGTAGCCGGGGCCACTGACGGTGAGCAGTTCTTC.

With regard to this clonotype: No conserved phenylalanine or tryptophan ends this CDR3, so it is likely a read error. CDR3 protein: CASSWGAFQETQYI. CDR3 DNA sequence: TGTGCCAGCAGCTGGGGGGCCTTCCAAGAGACCCAGTACATC. J is TRBJ2-5 and V is TRBV6-5, with D possibly called TRBD1 or TRBD2 (6 bases each). The CDR3 contains 14 residues. Per germline, CDR1 MNHEY and CDR2 SVGAGI. The V and J ends lost 6 bases and 1 base respectively, with 12 bases between them.

This clonotype was observed many times. This chain links TRBV11-2 with TRBJ2-2, with 9 bases lining up with TRBD1. The CDR3 is made up of 14 amino acids. The ends lost 5 bases at V and 7 bases at J; junction bases unmatched: 5. Germline loops: CDR1 SGHAT, CDR2 FQNNGV. CDR3 DNA sequence: TGTGCCAGCAGCATCCAGACAGGGGGCGGGGAGCTGTTTTTT. Translating gives CASSIQTGGGELFF.

This clonotype was counted only a few times. The chain links TRBV5-6 to TRBJ2-1; maybe TRBD1 (6 bases). The CDR3 length is 15 residues. The germline CDR1 and CDR2 sequences are SGHDT and YYEEEE. V lost 4 bases and J lost 7, with 18 bases in between. The DNA of the CDR3 is TGTGCCAGCAGCCCCCCACAGGGAATAAGGAATGAGCAGTTCTTC. It translates to CASSPPQGIRNEQFF.

As concerns this clonotype: The CDR3 ends on some other residue instead of the conserved phenylalanine or tryptophan, so this is likely a read error. The chain recombines TRBV12-3 or TRBV12-4 with TRBJ2-2; a weak D match, TRBD1 (5 bases). CDR3 length: 14 residues. V was cut by 0 bases and J by 7 bases, with 9 bases left in between. The CDR3 DNA reads TGTGCCAGCAGTTTAGCTGGGGCGGTCGGGGAGCTGTTTTCT. The encoded protein is CASSLAGAVGELFS.

The chain combines TRBV11-1 with TRBJ1-2; TRBD1 is a possible D gene (6 bases). The CDR3 consists of 15 residues. Germline V lookup: CDR1 SGHAT, CDR2 FQDESV (reference sequence). Deletions cut 5 bases from V and 2 bases from J, with 15 bases between. CDR3 coding DNA: TGTGCCAGCAGCACGTCCGGGACAATCAACTATGGCTACACCTTC. It encodes CASSTSGTINYGYTF. Supplemented by reference TRBV11-1 and TRBJ1-2, the full variable domain reads EAEVAQSPRYKITEKSQAVAFWCDPISGHATLYWYRQILGQGPELLVQFQDESVVDDSQLPKDRFSAERLKGVDSTLKIQPAELGDSAMYLCASSTSGTINYGYTFGSGTRLTVV.

The J gene is TRBJ1-1, the V gene TRBV12-3 or TRBV12-4; 8 bases are a match to TRBD1. V dropped 6 bases and J dropped 12; count of bases not matched to a gene: 12. The CDR3 covers 13 residues. The CDR3 DNA is TGTGCCAGCAGGTCGGGACAGGAGGATTTAACTTTCTTT. Translation gives CASRSGQEDLTFF.